This T cell receptor (beta chain) was observed in a study of CD8 T cells in ankylosing spondylitis. The CDR3 extends over 13 amino acids. Germline V gene data show CDR1 as DFQATT and CDR2 as SNEGSKA (reference sequence). General study points: Disease-linked clones were reportedly significantly enriched in matched ankylosing spondylitis synovial fluid. Some motif variants were previously reported in reactive arthritis synovial fluid and blood. With a CD8+ phenotype, disease-linked clones were relatively rare in peripheral blood.

In this sample, this clonotype turned up many times. No antigen is known for it. A single record per CDR3 protein comes from TCRdb applying MiXCR to the 5' RACE reads. Altogether roughly 240,000 distinct CDR3 sequences are present, 8.2% being singletons, with the ten largest covering around 5.1%. The chain uses TRBV20-1 and TRBJ2-7, with 9 bases lining up with TRBD1. This TCR came from a female donor with ankylosing spondylitis or in good health (not recorded which). Material for sequencing was blood, either unsorted or a sorted T cell fraction (not recorded which). The CDR3 here is CSLPGQGVHEQYF. In nucleotides, the CDR3 is TGCAGCCTACCGGGACAGGGAGTACACGAGCAGTACTTC.